This entry lists 10 T cell receptor beta chains sequenced from one sample in a study of shared clonotypes between healthy human individuals. Clones were sequenced by immunoSEQ multiplex PCR, and TCRdb holds only the in-frame ones, with some missing. Of about 1 million clones detected, about 76% appear once; the ten largest clones hold about 1.4%. The specimen was memory CD4+ T cells sorted from blood. Subset of the sample: CD45RA-negative fraction. These receptor sequences come from a man aged 18 to 30 in good health.

This chain joins TRBV28 and TRBJ1-5, with TRBD1 as a possible D gene (5 bases). V was cut by 1 base and J by 6 bases, with 10 bases left in between. The CDR3 covers 14 residues. Germline values: CDR1 MDHEN, CDR2 SYDVKM. CDR3 sequence (DNA): TGTGCCAGCAGTTTATCGGGACGACGTCAGCCCCAGCATTTT. It encodes CASSLSGRRQPQHF.

The chain has TRBV30 and TRBJ2-5, with D perhaps TRBD1 or TRBD2 (6 bases each). Trimming shortened V by 3 bases and J by 7 bases, and 21 bases separated the two germline ends. Germline CDR1 GTSNPN, CDR2 SVGIG (reference sequence). There are 15 residues in the CDR3. CDR3: CAWRIATGAPGTQYF. For the CDR3, the DNA is TGTGCCTGGAGGATCGCGACGGGGGCCCCCGGGACCCAGTACTTC.

The chain is built from TRBV11-3 and TRBJ2-3, with 9 bases identical to TRBD1. The V segment lost 5 bases and the J segment 4 bases; nucleotides outside the gene matches: 4. CDR1 and CDR2 from the germline V gene are SGHNT and YENEEA. There are 14 residues in the CDR3. The DNA for the CDR3 is TGTGCCAGCAGCCCTAGGACAGGGGCAGATACGCAGTATTTT. Translated, it gives CASSPRTGADTQYF. Full variable domain (rest looked up from reference TRBV11-3 and TRBJ2-3): EAGVVQSPRYKIIEKKQPVAFWCNPISGHNTLYWYLQNLGQGPELLIRYENEEAVDDSQLPKDRFSAERLKGVDSTLKIQPAELGDSAVYLCASSPRTGADTQYFGPGTRLTVL.

Remarks on this clone: Other DNA sequences of this sample code for an identical CDR3. CDR3 nucleotides: TGCAGCGTTGAAAACAGCTACGAGCAGTACTTC. Translation: CSVENSYEQYF. The chain is built from TRBV29-1 and TRBJ2-7; D ambiguous. The V end was cut by 2 bases, the J end by 3 bases, with 5 bases between. From germline, CDR1 is SQVTM and CDR2 ANQGSEA. The CDR3 loop spans 11 amino acids.

The chain has TRBV19 and TRBJ1-2; no firm D call. The CDR3 loop spans 13 amino acids. Looked up from germline, CDR1 is LNHDA and CDR2 is SQIVND (reference sequence). Deletions cut 5 bases from V and 3 bases from J, with 10 bases between. The CDR3 here is CASSPQRDYGYTF. The DNA for the CDR3 is TGTGCCAGTAGTCCACAGCGTGACTATGGCTACACCTTC.

The chain employs TRBV9 and TRBJ2-5; D possibly uses TRBD1 or TRBD2 (5 bases each). The CDR3 totals 14 residues. V was trimmed by 3 bases and J by 5 bases, leaving 14 bases between them. Germline CDR1 SGDLS, CDR2 YYNGEE. In DNA form, the CDR3 reads TGTGCCAGCAGCGCTGGGACGTGGGGGGAGACCCAGTACTTC. This codes for CASSAGTWGETQYF.

The V gene is TRBV11-3, the J gene TRBJ2-3, with D perhaps TRBD2 (6 bases). Germline assignment: CDR1 SGHNT and CDR2 YENEEA. V dropped 5 bases and J dropped 0 bases, with 9 bases sitting between them. The length of the CDR3 is 14 residues. The CDR3 is CASSRDSSTDTQYF. For the CDR3, the DNA is TGTGCCAGCAGCCGGGACTCTAGCACAGATACGCAGTATTTT.

The chain recombines TRBV7-8 with TRBJ2-2; 7 bases are a match to TRBD2. CDR3 length: 14 residues. Germline CDR1 is SGHVS and CDR2 is FQNEAQ. V lost 7 bases and J lost 5; bases outside the gene matches: 7. CDR3 nucleotides: TGTGCCAGCAACGAATTTAGCGGGACCGGGGAGCTGTTTTTT. This translates into CASNEFSGTGELFF.

The rearrangement uses TRBV5-1 and TRBJ2-2; unclear D gene. The CDR3 runs 14 residues. Germline CDR1 is SGHRS and CDR2 is YFSETQ. V was cut by 6 bases and J by 0 bases, with 9 bases left in between. CDR3 in amino acids: CASTVDTNTGELFF. In nucleotides, the CDR3 is TGCGCCAGCACCGTCGACACGAACACCGGGGAGCTGTTTTTT.

The chain combines TRBV30 with TRBJ2-5, with TRBD1 as a possible D gene (5 bases). This CDR3 contains 14 residues. Germline CDR1 and CDR2: GTSNPN and SVGIG (reference sequence). Trimming stripped 7 bases from V and 1 base from J, with 16 bases between. The CDR3 sequence: CAFSDWGPQETQYF. CDR3 bases: TGTGCCTTCAGCGACTGGGGCCCCCAAGAGACCCAGTACTTC.